The 23 T cell receptor beta chains below all came from one sample that was sequenced in a study of CD8 T cells in Susac syndrome. An input of roughly 0.45 to 1 ug of RNA was subjected to reverse transcription using random hexamers. Each CDR3 protein gets one entry after TCRdb re-called the immunoSEQ multiplex PCR reads with MiXCR. Here the sample spans some 400,000 distinct CDR3 sequences, roughly 85% being singletons. Material: CD8+ T cells from PBMCs. These receptors originate from a human donor with multiple sclerosis.

The chain links TRBV3-1 to TRBJ2-4; 9 bases map to TRBD2. The V gene end was trimmed by 4 bases and the J gene end by 1 base; junction bases not matched to a gene: 5. Looked up from germline, CDR1 is LGHDT and CDR2 is YNNKEL (reference sequence). The CDR3 runs to 16 residues. The CDR3 sequence is CASSPREGRAKNIQYF. The CDR3 DNA reads as TGTGCCAGCAGCCCGCGGGAGGGCCGGGCCAAAAACATTCAGTACTTC.

The chain recombines TRBV5-4 with TRBJ2-2, with D hard to call. V was cut by 2 bases and J by 7 bases, with 9 bases left in between. The CDR3 has 13 residues. Per the germline V gene, CDR1 is SGHNT and CDR2 is YYREEE (reference sequence). CDR3 in amino acids: CASSFGISGELFF. CDR3 coding DNA: TGTGCCAGCAGCTTTGGTATAAGCGGGGAGCTGTTTTTT.

The rearrangement links TRBV20-1 to TRBJ2-5, with 11 bases that match TRBD2. The V gene end was trimmed by 3 bases and the J gene end by 0 bases; junction bases not matched to a gene: 9. The CDR3 consists of 17 residues. Germline V gene sequence: CDR1 DFQATT, CDR2 SNEGSKA (reference sequence). This CDR3 is CSASGRTSGPHQETQYF. The CDR3 region has the DNA TGCAGTGCTAGTGGGCGGACTAGCGGGCCACACCAAGAGACCCAGTACTTC.

The V and J genes are TRBV28 and TRBJ1-5, with D possibly being TRBD1 (5 bases). CDR1 MDHEN and CDR2 SYDVKM come from the germline V gene. The germline V and J ends were trimmed by 5 bases and 5 bases, with 13 bases remaining between them. This CDR3 is built from 14 residues. The CDR3 spells CASSPGWGDQPQHF. In nucleotides, the CDR3 is TGTGCCAGCAGTCCAGGGTGGGGAGATCAGCCCCAGCATTTT. The complete variable domain, with remaining parts taken from reference TRBV28 and TRBJ1-5, reads DVKVTQSSRYLVKRTGEKVFLECVQDMDHENMFWYRQDPGLGLRLIYFSYDVKMKEKGDIPEGYSVSREKKERFSLILESASTNQTSMYLCASSPGWGDQPQHFGDGTRLSIL.

This clonotype turned up a few times. The rearrangement links TRBV6-1 to TRBJ1-2; D not certain. The V end lost 6 bases, the J end lost 4 bases, and 12 bases lay between the germline ends. From germline, CDR1 is MNHNS and CDR2 SASEGT. The CDR3 spans 13 residues. The CDR3 loop is CASSRVRLYGYTF. The CDR3 DNA is TGTGCCAGCAGCCGGGTGAGACTCTATGGCTACACCTTC.

The chain couples TRBV6-5 to TRBJ2-2; D remains unclear. Looked up from germline, CDR1 is MNHEY and CDR2 is SVGAGI. V was shortened by 2 bases and J by 0 bases, with 7 bases between the two germline ends. The CDR3 contains 15 residues. The CDR3 DNA is TGTGCCAGCAGTTACCACGCGGCGAACACCGGGGAGCTGTTTTTT. It encodes CASSYHAANTGELFF.

The chain couples TRBV13 to TRBJ2-4, with 7 bases that match TRBD2. Trimming at V came to 7 bases and at J to 1 base, leaving 10 bases not matched to a gene. Germline CDR1 and CDR2: PRHDT and FYEKMQ (reference sequence). The CDR3 extends over 16 amino acids. In DNA, the CDR3 is TGTGCCAGCACCCAAAGGGAGGGGCTGGCCAAAAACATTCAGTACTTC. Translating gives CASTQREGLAKNIQYF.

V and J are TRBV7-6 and TRBJ2-7; tentatively, D is TRBD1 (6 bases). The CDR3 extends over 14 amino acids. V lost 5 bases and J lost 3, with 14 bases in between. Germline assignment: CDR1 SGHVS and CDR2 FNYEAQ. The DNA of the CDR3 is TGTGCCAGCAGCGCAGGGGTATCGGACTACGAGCAGTACTTC. Protein product: CASSAGVSDYEQYF. The complete variable domain, with remaining parts taken from reference TRBV7-6 and TRBJ2-7, reads GAGVSQSPRYKVTKRGQDVALRCDPISGHVSLYWYRQALGQGPEFLTYFNYEAQQDKSGLPNDRFSAERPEGSISTLTIQRTEQRDSAMYRCASSAGVSDYEQYFGPGTRLTVT.

The V call is TRBV6-1, the J call TRBJ2-7, with D perhaps TRBD1 (6 bases). CDR3 size: 13 residues. Germline CDR1 MNHNS, CDR2 SASEGT. The V end lost 8 bases, the J end lost 4 bases, and 15 bases lay between the germline ends. The DNA for the CDR3 is TGTGCCAGCGATGCAGGGGCAAATTACGAGCAGTACTTC. As protein: CASDAGANYEQYF.

In the case of this clonotype: At one of its ends the junction is not consistent with the germline gene, which may arise from a read error. The V call is TRBV6-2 or TRBV6-3, the J call TRBJ1-1, with 7 bases lining up with TRBD1. Germline values: CDR1 MNHEY, CDR2 SVGEGT. This CDR3 contains 14 residues. CDR3 sequence (DNA): TGTGCCAGCAAGGAAGGGGGCGCACACACCGAAGCTTTCTTT. Protein product: CASKEGGAHTEAFF.

The gene calls are TRBV5-6 and TRBJ2-1; maybe TRBD2 (5 bases). V lost 0 bases and J lost 2, with 18 bases in between. The CDR3 has 18 amino acids. Germline V gene sequence: CDR1 SGHDT, CDR2 YYEEEE. The CDR3 sequence is CASSLGVGIATTYNEQFF. In nucleotides, the CDR3 is TGTGCCAGCAGCTTGGGAGTGGGGATAGCGACAACCTACAATGAGCAGTTCTTC.

This chain links TRBV4-1 with TRBJ2-7; D is possibly TRBD1 (6 bases). Per germline, CDR1 MGHRA and CDR2 YSYEKL. This CDR3 contains 17 residues. V was cut by 0 bases and J by 1 base, with 16 bases left in between. The CDR3 DNA reads TGCGCCAGCAGCCAAGACCGTGATCTTACAGGGTCCTACGAGCAGTACTTC. It codes for CASSQDRDLTGSYEQYF.

In its sample, this clonotype was seen a few times. The rearrangement links TRBV7-9 to TRBJ2-3; 12 bases map to TRBD2. The V gene's germline CDR1 is SEHNR and CDR2 FQNEAQ (reference sequence). This CDR3 has 16 amino acids. V lost 6 bases, J lost 5 bases, and 9 bases stayed unmatched. The CDR3 DNA is TGTGCCAGCAGTCCTACTAGCGGGAGGACTCGAGATACGCAGTATTTT. Translated, it gives CASSPTSGRTRDTQYF.

This clonotype showed up just once. The chain combines TRBV3-1 with TRBJ2-1, with 10 bases lining up with TRBD2. Per the germline V gene, CDR1 is LGHDT and CDR2 is YNNKEL (reference sequence). The CDR3 spans 17 residues. Unmatched junction bases numbered 7, after V lost 0 bases and J lost 5 bases. The CDR3 DNA is TGTGCCAGCAGCCAAGACGGCGGACTAGCGGTAGACAATGAGCAGTTCTTC. It yields the protein CASSQDGGLAVDNEQFF.

The gene calls are TRBV19 and TRBJ2-1; D gene unclear. Germline V gene data show CDR1 as LNHDA and CDR2 as SQIVND (reference sequence). The V end lost 1 base, the J end lost 2 bases, and 9 bases lay between the germline ends. CDR3 length: 15 amino acids. CDR3 protein: CASSIGGGPYNEQFF. CDR3 coding DNA: TGTGCCAGTAGTATAGGGGGTGGCCCCTACAATGAGCAGTTCTTC.

The sample holds one count of this clonotype. This chain uses TRBV25-1 with TRBJ2-3, with TRBD1 identical over 9 bases. The CDR3 spans 16 residues. Trimming removed 2 bases from V and 2 bases from J; junction bases left unmatched: 5. Germline V gene lookup returns CDR1 MGHDK and CDR2 SYGVNS. The CDR3: CASSEPGQGSTDTQYF. Here the CDR3 DNA reads TGTGCCAGCAGTGAACCCGGACAGGGGTCCACAGATACGCAGTATTTT. Combining the CDR3 with reference TRBV25-1 and TRBJ2-3 gives the whole variable domain EADIYQTPRYLVIGTGKKITLECSQTMGHDKMYWYQQDPGMELHLIHYSYGVNSTEKGDLSSESTVSRIRTEHFPLTLESARPSHTSQYLCASSEPGQGSTDTQYFGPGTRLTVL.

The rearrangement links TRBV18 to TRBJ1-1; D unclear. V gave up 6 bases and J gave up 1 base, with 18 bases separating them. Germline CDR1 KGHSH, CDR2 LQKENI. This CDR3 contains 16 residues. CDR3: CASSGWIGEENTEAFF. The CDR3, as DNA: TGTGCCAGCTCTGGCTGGATCGGAGAAGAGAACACTGAAGCTTTCTTT.

The chain carries TRBV12-3 or TRBV12-4 and TRBJ2-7; D gene unclear. V lost 3 bases and J lost 4, with 16 bases in between. CDR3 length equals 15 residues. The CDR3 DNA is TGTGCCAGCAGTTTTTTGTCTGGAGACCCTTACGAGCAGTACTTC. Protein: CASSFLSGDPYEQYF.

V and J are TRBV2 and TRBJ1-1; D gene ambiguous. Trimming stripped 4 bases from V and 7 bases from J, with 7 bases between. This CDR3 is 11 amino acids long. Germline lookup yields CDR1 SNHLY and CDR2 FYNNEI. CDR3 nucleotides: TGTGCCAGCAGTGGTGGTCTTGAAGCTTTCTTT. Its translation: CASSGGLEAFF.

This rearrangement joins TRBV19 to TRBJ1-1, with a possible D match to TRBD1 (5 bases). Germline V gene sequence: CDR1 LNHDA, CDR2 SQIVND (reference sequence). This CDR3 region has 15 residues. The germline V and J ends were trimmed by 3 bases and 3 bases, with 14 bases remaining between them. The CDR3 DNA sequence: TGTGCCAGTAGTATCCACGAGGGGCCGGACACTGAAGCTTTCTTT. Translating it yields CASSIHEGPDTEAFF.

This chain connects TRBV7-9 to TRBJ2-1; D is perhaps TRBD2 (6 bases). Trimming stripped 1 base from V and 10 bases from J, with 14 bases between. The CDR3 runs to 14 residues. Germline V gene lookup returns CDR1 SEHNR and CDR2 FQNEAQ (reference sequence). The CDR3 is CASSLEGWGVEQFF. CDR3 DNA: TGTGCCAGCAGCTTAGAGGGTTGGGGGGTCGAGCAGTTCTTC. Complete variable domain (other parts from reference TRBV7-9 and TRBJ2-1): DTGVSQNPRHKITKRGQNVTFRCDPISEHNRLYWYRQTLGQGPEFLTYFQNEAQLEKSRLLSDRFSAERPKGSFSTLEIQRTEQGDSAMYLCASSLEGWGVEQFFGPGTRLTVL.

The rearrangement joins TRBV14 to TRBJ2-2; tentative D call: TRBD1 (5 bases). The CDR3 is 15 amino acids. Germline CDR1 and CDR2: SGHDN and FVKESK. V was clipped by 3 bases and J by 5 bases, with 13 bases between them. The CDR3 DNA is TGTGCCAGCAGCCAGGCCAGGGCAGGTACCGGGGAGCTGTTTTTT. Amino acids: CASSQARAGTGELFF. Using reference TRBV14 and TRBJ2-2 for the parts outside the CDR3, the full variable domain is EAGVTQFPSHSVIEKGQTVTLRCDPISGHDNLYWYRRVMGKEIKFLLHFVKESKQDESGMPNNRFLAERTGGTYSTLKVQPAELEDSGVYFCASSQARAGTGELFFGEGSRLTVL.

The V gene is TRBV27, the J gene TRBJ2-7; 8 positions match TRBD1. From germline, CDR1 is MNHEY and CDR2 SMNVEV (reference sequence). The CDR3 extends over 15 amino acids. V lost 5 bases and J lost 0; bases outside the gene matches: 6. The CDR3 region has the DNA TGTGCCAGCAGTACGGGACAGGAGAGCTCCTACGAGCAGTACTTC. Translation: CASSTGQESSYEQYF.